This T cell receptor (beta chain) was retrieved from a study of T cell repertoires in cytomegalovirus infection. Germline CDR1 LNHDA, CDR2 SQIVND (reference sequence). This CDR3 region has 14 residues. V dropped 7 bases and J dropped 5; count of bases not matched to a gene: 7. This clonotype turned up a few times. Its specificity is not known. TCRdb reanalysed the reads using MiXCR and keeps one entry per CDR3 protein. This sample has approximately 250,000 distinct CDR3 sequences; 9.1% occur once, and the top ten carry approximately 16%. Study-wide results and caveats: CMV-specific TCR beta clonotypes restricted by HLA-C were the ones dominating the ex vivo response.

This sequence originates from a human donor in good health (CMV status not recorded). Some clones in this sample may be carry-over from other donors' samples. The V gene is TRBV19, the J gene TRBJ2-2, with 7 positions matching TRBD2. Sequenced input: PBMCs. DNA for the CDR3: TGTGCCAGTACCAGGGAGGGCCGAACCGGGGAGCTGTTTTTT. This gives the protein CASTREGRTGELFF.